This T cell receptor (beta chain) was documented in a study of identical twins. V was trimmed by 8 bases and J by 5 bases, leaving 16 bases between them. CDR1 and CDR2 (germline): DFQATT, SNEGSKA (reference sequence). This CDR3 is built from 13 residues. Study-level points and caveats: A lower insertion count was a feature of abundant cord blood beta clonotypes, with no such feature in memory repertoires. Conclusions relied on cross-sectional statistical analysis, not following the same donors. When twins shared out-of-frame alpha sequences, those sequences had excess low generation probability.

Template switching, a step in the protocol, added a universal primer site, and cDNA carried unique molecular identifiers. Using its own MiXCR run on the 5' RACE reads, TCRdb lists one record per CDR3 protein. The sample includes more than 400,000 distinct CDR3 sequences, around 15% of them seen just once. This clonotype came up a few times. Its antigen remains unidentified. This sample was also put to use in a study of yellow fever vaccine responses in identical twins.

The clonotype was recovered from a woman aged 18-30 years in good health. The chain links TRBV20-1 to TRBJ2-1; tentatively, D is TRBD1 (5 bases). Specimen: CD4+ T cells sorted from blood. The CDR3 DNA sequence: TGCAGTAGCGAACCAGGGATCGACAATGAGCAGTTCTTC. Its translation: CSSEPGIDNEQFF.